This TCR beta chain was recovered during a study of cytomegalovirus exposure and HLA in healthy donors. Study overall: The approximately 720 first-cohort repertoires and the 120 or so validation repertoires shared the same platform, a later analysis reported. Broader study findings: The authors enumerated around 150 TCR beta chains as linked to cytomegalovirus. Specificity for CMV antigens was confirmed in vitro for a few of the CMV-associated chains.

TCRdb's table, derived via immunoSEQ multiplex PCR, lists solely in-frame clones and lacks some. This repertoire shows 110,000 or so clones, approximately 91% found once; its top ten account for about 4.2%. In regard to this clone: Its antigen is unknown.

J gave up 6 bases and V 2 bases, and 10 bases lay outside the gene matches. This CDR3 has 16 amino acids. Germline lookup yields CDR1 MDHEN and CDR2 SYDVKM. The donors were in the roughly 120-subject validation cohort, distinct from the roughly 600-subject first cohort. The V and J genes are TRBV28 and TRBJ2-1; TRBD2 matches 7 bases. Sequences were obtained from PBMCs. The sequence derives from a man younger than 30 in good health and CMV-seropositive. CDR3 amino acids: CASSLKGTNRGNEQFF. CDR3 DNA sequence: TGTGCCAGCAGTTTAAAAGGGACTAACAGAGGCAATGAGCAGTTCTTC.